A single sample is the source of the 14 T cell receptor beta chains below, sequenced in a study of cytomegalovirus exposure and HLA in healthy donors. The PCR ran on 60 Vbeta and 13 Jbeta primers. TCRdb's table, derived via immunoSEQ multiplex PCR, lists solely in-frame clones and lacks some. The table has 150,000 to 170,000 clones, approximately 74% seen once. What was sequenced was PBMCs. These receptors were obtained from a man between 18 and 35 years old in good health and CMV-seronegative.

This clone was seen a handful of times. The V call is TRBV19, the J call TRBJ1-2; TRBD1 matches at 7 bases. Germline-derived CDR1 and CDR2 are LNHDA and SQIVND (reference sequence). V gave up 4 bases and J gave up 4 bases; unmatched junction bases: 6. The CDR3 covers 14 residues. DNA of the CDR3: TGTGCCAGTAGTAGACAGGGCATCAGCTATGGCTACACCTTC. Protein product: CASSRQGISYGYTF.

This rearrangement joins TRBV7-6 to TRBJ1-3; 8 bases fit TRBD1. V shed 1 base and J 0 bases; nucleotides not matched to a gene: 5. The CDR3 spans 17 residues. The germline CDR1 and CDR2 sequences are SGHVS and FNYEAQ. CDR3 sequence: CASSLVQGGGSGNTIYF. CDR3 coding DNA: TGTGCCAGCAGCTTAGTACAGGGGGGGGGCTCTGGAAACACCATATATTTT. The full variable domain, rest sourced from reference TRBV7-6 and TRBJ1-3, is GAGVSQSPRYKVTKRGQDVALRCDPISGHVSLYWYRQALGQGPEFLTYFNYEAQQDKSGLPNDRFSAERPEGSISTLTIQRTEQRDSAMYRCASSLVQGGGSGNTIYFGEGSWLTVV.

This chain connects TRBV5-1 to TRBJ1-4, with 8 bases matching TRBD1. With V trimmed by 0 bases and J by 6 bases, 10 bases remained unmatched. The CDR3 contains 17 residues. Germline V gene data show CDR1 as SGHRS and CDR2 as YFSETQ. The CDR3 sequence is CASSLGTTGGRDEKLFF. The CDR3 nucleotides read TGCGCCAGCAGCTTGGGGACCACAGGGGGGAGAGATGAAAAACTGTTTTTT.

DNA of the CDR3: TGTGCCAGCAAGATCCGGGACAGCTACTACGAGCAGTACTTC. Its protein product is CASKIRDSYYEQYF. The chain employs TRBV6-1 and TRBJ2-7; 7 bases match TRBD1. Germline V gene data show CDR1 as MNHNS and CDR2 as SASEGT. This CDR3 is 14 amino acids long. V shed 7 bases, J shed 3 bases, and the junction held 9 bases outside the gene matches.

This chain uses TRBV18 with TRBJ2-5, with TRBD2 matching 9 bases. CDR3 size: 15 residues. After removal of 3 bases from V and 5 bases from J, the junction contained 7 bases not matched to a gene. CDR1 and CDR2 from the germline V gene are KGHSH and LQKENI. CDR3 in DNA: TGTGCCAGCTCACCGGCTAGCGGGGTGTGGGAGACCCAGTACTTC. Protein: CASSPASGVWETQYF. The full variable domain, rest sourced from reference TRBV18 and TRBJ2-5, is NAGVMQNPRHLVRRRGQEARLRCSPMKGHSHVYWYRQLPEEGLKFMVYLQKENIIDESGMPKERFSAEFPKEGPSILRIQQVVRGDSAAYFCASSPASGVWETQYFGPGTRLLVL.

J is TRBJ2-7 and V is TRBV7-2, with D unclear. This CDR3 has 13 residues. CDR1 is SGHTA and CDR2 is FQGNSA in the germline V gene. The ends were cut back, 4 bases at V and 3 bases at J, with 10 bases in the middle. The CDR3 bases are TGTGCCAGCAGCTCCAGTCCCCTCTACGAGCAGTACTTC. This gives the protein CASSSSPLYEQYF.

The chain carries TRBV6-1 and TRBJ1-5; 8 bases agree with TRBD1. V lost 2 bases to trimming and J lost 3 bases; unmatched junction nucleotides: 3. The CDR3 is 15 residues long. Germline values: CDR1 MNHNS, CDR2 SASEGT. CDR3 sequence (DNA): TGTGCCAGCAGTGAAATGGGACAGGCCAATCAGCCCCAGCATTTT. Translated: CASSEMGQANQPQHF.

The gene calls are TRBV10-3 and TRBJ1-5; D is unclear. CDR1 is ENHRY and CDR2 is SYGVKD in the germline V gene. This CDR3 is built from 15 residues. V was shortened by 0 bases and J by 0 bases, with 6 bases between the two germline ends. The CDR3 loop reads CAISESRDSNQPQHF. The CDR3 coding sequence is TGTGCCATCAGTGAGTCGCGGGATAGCAATCAGCCCCAGCATTTT.

DNA of the CDR3: TGTGCCAGCTACCAGGGAGGCCACGAGCAGTACTTC. Translated, it gives CASYQGGHEQYF. This chain links TRBV7-9 with TRBJ2-5; D might be TRBD2 (6 bases). Matching the DNA end better, TRBJ2-7 makes the J call doubtful. Germline lookup yields CDR1 SEHNR and CDR2 FQNEAQ (reference sequence). The CDR3 length is 12 residues.

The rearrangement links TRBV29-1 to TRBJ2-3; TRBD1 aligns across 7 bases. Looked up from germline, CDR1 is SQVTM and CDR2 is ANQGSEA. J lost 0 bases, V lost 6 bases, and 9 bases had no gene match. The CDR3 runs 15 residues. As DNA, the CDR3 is TGCAGCGTGCGCCGGGACAGCCCTAGCACAGATACGCAGTATTTT. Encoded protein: CSVRRDSPSTDTQYF.

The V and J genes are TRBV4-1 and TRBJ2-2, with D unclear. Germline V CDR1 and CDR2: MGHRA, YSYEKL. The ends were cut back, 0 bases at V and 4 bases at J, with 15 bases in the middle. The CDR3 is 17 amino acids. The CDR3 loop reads CASSQDGSRGVTGELFF. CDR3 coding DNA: TGCGCCAGCAGCCAAGATGGCTCTCGAGGAGTCACCGGGGAGCTGTTTTTT.

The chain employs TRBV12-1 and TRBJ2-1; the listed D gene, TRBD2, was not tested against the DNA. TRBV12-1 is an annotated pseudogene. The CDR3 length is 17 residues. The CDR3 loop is CASSPPGRGRLYNEQFF. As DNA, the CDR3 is TGTGCCAGCAGCCCCCCCGGGAGGGGGCGGTTATACAATGAGCAGTTCTTC.

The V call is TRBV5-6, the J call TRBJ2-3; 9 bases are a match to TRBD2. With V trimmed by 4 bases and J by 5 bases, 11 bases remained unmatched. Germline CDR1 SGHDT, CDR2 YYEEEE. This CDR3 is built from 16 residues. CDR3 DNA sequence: TGTGCCAGCAGCAAGAGCGGGGGGACTATCATAGATACGCAGTATTTT. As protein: CASSKSGGTIIDTQYF.

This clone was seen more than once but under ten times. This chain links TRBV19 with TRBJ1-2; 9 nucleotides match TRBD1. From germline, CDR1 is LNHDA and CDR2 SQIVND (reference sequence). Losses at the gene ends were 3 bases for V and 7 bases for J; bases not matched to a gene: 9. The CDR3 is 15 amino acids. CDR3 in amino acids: CASSIGDRAVSGYTF. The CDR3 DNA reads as TGTGCCAGTAGTATTGGGGACAGGGCAGTCAGTGGCTACACCTTC. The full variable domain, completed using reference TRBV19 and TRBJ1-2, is DGGITQSPKYLFRKEGQNVTLSCEQNLNHDAMYWYRQDPGQGLRLIYYSQIVNDFQKGDIAEGYSVSREKKESFPLTVTSAQKNPTAFYLCASSIGDRAVSGYTFGSGTRLTVV.